The 4 T cell receptor beta chains presented below share a single source sample, sequenced in a study of CD8 T cells in ankylosing spondylitis. TCRdb reprocessed the 5' RACE reads with MiXCR, giving one entry per CDR3 protein. The profile covers some 130,000 distinct CDR3 sequences, with 9.3% appearing a single time and approximately 3.3% taken by the ten largest. Material for sequencing was blood, either unsorted or a sorted T cell fraction (not recorded which). The receptors were gathered from a male donor with ankylosing spondylitis or in good health (not recorded which).

This clonotype occurred a few times. Here the CDR3 reads CASSLMGPSYNEQFF. Here the CDR3 DNA reads TGTGCCAGCAGCTTGATGGGACCCTCCTACAATGAGCAGTTCTTC. J is TRBJ2-1 and V is TRBV7-6; D tentatively fits TRBD1 or TRBD2 (5 bases each). The ends were cut back, 3 bases at V and 0 bases at J, with 9 bases in the middle. Looked up from germline, CDR1 is SGHVS and CDR2 is FNYEAQ. There are 15 residues in the CDR3.

This clonotype was seen ten or more times. This rearrangement joins TRBV5-1 to TRBJ2-7, with 7 bases matching TRBD2. CDR1 and CDR2 (germline): SGHRS, YFSETQ. CDR3 size: 16 residues. Trimming removed 4 bases from V and 7 bases from J; junction bases left unmatched: 17. CDR3 sequence: CASSRGDSFAGEEQYF. CDR3 DNA: TGCGCCAGCAGCCGGGGGGACTCCTTTGCCGGGGAAGAGCAGTACTTC.

Ten or more counts support this clonotype. The chain combines TRBV20-1 with TRBJ2-3; a weak D match, TRBD2 (6 bases). The V and J ends lost 3 bases and 1 base respectively, with 14 bases between them. In germline, CDR1 is DFQATT, CDR2 SNEGSKA (reference sequence). The CDR3 totals 15 residues. The CDR3 coding sequence is TGCAGTGCTAGGGATCGAGGGGAGGGCACAGATACGCAGTATTTT. The encoded protein is CSARDRGEGTDTQYF.

Concerning this clonotype: One end of the junction is discordant with germline, which a read error may explain. The CDR3 spells CTSSSGTSGISLAKNIQYF. The CDR3 DNA follows: TGTACCAGCAGTTCGGGGACTAGCGGGATCTCCTTAGCCAAAAACATTCAGTACTTC. The chain uses TRBV6-4 and TRBJ2-4, with TRBD2 matching over 13 bases. Germline V gene data show CDR1 as MRHNA and CDR2 as SNTAGT. This CDR3 region has 19 residues.